This entry lists 18 T cell receptor beta chains sequenced from one sample in a study of blood T cell repertoires in COVID-19. Profiling relied on immunoSEQ multiplex PCR, and the TCRdb table lists in-frame clones only, not all of them. The sample carries about 300,000 clones, 70% to 90% recorded once. The sample was PBMCs or T cells enriched from blood (not recorded which). The receptor set was obtained from a woman younger than 45 who had recovered from COVID-19.

The chain has TRBV29-1 and TRBJ1-5, with 7 bases identical to TRBD1. The CDR3 extends over 13 amino acids. Trimming at V came to 4 bases and at J to 5 bases, leaving 5 bases not matched to a gene. Germline lookup yields CDR1 SQVTM and CDR2 ANQGSEA. The CDR3 region is CSVATGVDQPQHF. The CDR3 DNA reads as TGCAGCGTTGCCACAGGGGTTGATCAGCCCCAGCATTTT.

V gene TRBV5-4 combines with J gene TRBJ2-3, with 9 bases matching TRBD1. There are 16 residues in the CDR3. V lost 5 bases, J lost 2 bases, and 9 bases stayed unmatched. CDR1 is SGHNT and CDR2 is YYREEE in the germline V gene (reference sequence). The CDR3 protein is CASSIQGAPLTDTQYF. CDR3 sequence (DNA): TGTGCCAGCAGTATACAGGGGGCGCCCCTCACAGATACGCAGTATTTT.

This rearrangement joins TRBV6-5 to TRBJ1-2; TRBD1 might be the D (5 bases). Deletions cut 6 bases from V and 8 bases from J, with 19 bases between. This CDR3 region has 14 residues. Looked up from germline, CDR1 is MNHEY and CDR2 is SVGAGI. The CDR3 DNA reads TGTGCCAGCAGCCCCCGTGGGCAGGGTGCCGGCTACACCTTC. It translates to CASSPRGQGAGYTF.

The rearrangement links TRBV4-2 to TRBJ1-6, with TRBD1 matching over 7 bases. The CDR3 is 15 amino acids. The V gene's germline CDR1 is LGHNA and CDR2 YNFKEQ. After removal of 1 base from V and 9 bases from J, the junction contained 6 bases not matched to a gene. The CDR3 is CASSQAVQGSSPLHF. The CDR3 DNA reads as TGTGCCAGCAGCCAAGCGGTACAGGGGAGTTCACCCCTCCACTTT.

V gene TRBV5-6 combines with J gene TRBJ1-2; 9 bases match TRBD1. The germline CDR1 and CDR2 sequences are SGHDT and YYEEEE. V lost 4 bases to trimming and J lost 1 base; unmatched junction nucleotides: 8. The CDR3 covers 16 residues. CDR3 nucleotides: TGTGCCAGCAGCAGAAGGACAGGGGCGTTTAACTATGGCTACACCTTC. It is translated as CASSRRTGAFNYGYTF.

The chain recombines TRBV4-2 with TRBJ2-2; TRBD1 matches 9 bases. The germline CDR1 and CDR2 sequences are LGHNA and YNFKEQ. This CDR3 spans 17 amino acids. With V trimmed by 1 base and J by 6 bases, 9 bases remained unmatched. The CDR3 nucleotides read TGTGCCAGCAGCCAAGCCGCGGGACAGGGATCCCCCGGGGAGCTGTTTTTT. It specifies CASSQAAGQGSPGELFF.

DNA for the CDR3: TGCGCCAGCAGCCGAGCGGGACAGGGACGGCGGGAGCAGTTCTTC. It is translated as CASSRAGQGRREQFF. The rearrangement joins TRBV5-1 to TRBJ2-1, with 9 nucleotides matching TRBD1. The junction had 12 bases not matched to a gene; V was cut back by 4 bases and J by 10 bases. Germline values: CDR1 SGHRS, CDR2 YFSETQ. The CDR3 loop spans 15 amino acids.

The CDR3 reads CASTAGVVYEQYF. In DNA, the CDR3 is TGTGCCAGCACCGCAGGGGTGGTCTACGAGCAGTACTTC. J is TRBJ2-7 and V is TRBV2; D may be TRBD1 (6 bases). V lost 7 bases to trimming and J lost 3 bases, with 13 bases between them. Looked up from germline, CDR1 is SNHLY and CDR2 is FYNNEI. CDR3 length equals 13 residues.

The chain combines TRBV3-1 (or the pseudogene TRBV3-2) with TRBJ1-4; 9 bases line up with TRBD1. The junction had 19 bases not matched to a gene; V was cut back by 4 bases and J by 7 bases. This CDR3 is 19 amino acids long. The germline CDR1 and CDR2 sequences are LGHDT and YNNKEL (reference sequence). The CDR3 region is CASSPFDGTGREGGEKLFF. CDR3 DNA: TGTGCCAGCAGCCCCTTCGACGGGACAGGGAGGGAGGGTGGTGAAAAACTGTTTTTT.

The CDR3 here is CAWRPGTGPFHF. For the CDR3, the DNA is TGTGCCTGGAGGCCCGGGACAGGGCCTTTCCACTTT. V gene TRBV30 combines with J gene TRBJ1-6; TRBD1 agrees at 9 bases. With 3 bases clipped from V and 17 bases from J, the junction kept 8 bases outside the gene matches. This CDR3 spans 12 amino acids. Germline CDR1 GTSNPN, CDR2 SVGIG (reference sequence).

V and J are TRBV7-2 and TRBJ2-6; TRBD2 aligns across 7 bases. V lost 0 bases and J lost 0; bases outside the gene matches: 2. Per the germline V gene, CDR1 is SGHTA and CDR2 is FQGNSA. The CDR3 length is 17 residues. In nucleotides, the CDR3 is TGTGCCAGCAGCTTAGCGGGGGGGAACTCTGGGGCCAACGTCCTGACTTTC. Translation gives CASSLAGGNSGANVLTF.

The chain employs TRBV5-6 and TRBJ2-7; 7 positions agree with TRBD1. Germline-derived CDR1 and CDR2 are SGHDT and YYEEEE. The CDR3 is made up of 15 amino acids. V shed 4 bases, J shed 2 bases, and the junction held 9 bases outside the gene matches. CDR3: CASSETGTAPYEQYF. The CDR3 DNA reads TGTGCCAGCAGCGAGACCGGGACAGCACCCTACGAGCAGTACTTC. The full variable domain, with the rest looked up from reference TRBV5-6 and TRBJ2-7, is DAGVTQSPTHLIKTRGQQVTLRCSPKSGHDTVSWYQQALGQGPQFIFQYYEEEERQRGNFPDRFSGHQFPNYSSELNVNALLLGDSALYLCASSETGTAPYEQYFGPGTRLTVT.

This chain joins TRBV11-2 and TRBJ1-2; D gene uncertain. Germline V CDR1 and CDR2: SGHAT, FQNNGV. This CDR3 is built from 14 residues. Trimming cost V 5 bases and J 4 bases, with 14 bases left between them. The chain's CDR3 is CASSPSTGGYGYTF. Written as DNA, the CDR3 is TGTGCCAGCAGCCCGTCTACGGGAGGCTATGGCTACACCTTC.

V and J are TRBV2 and TRBJ1-3; 8 bases match TRBD1. The germline CDR1 and CDR2 sequences are SNHLY and FYNNEI. V gave up 6 bases and J gave up 2 bases; unmatched junction bases: 15. CDR3 length: 18 residues. The DNA for the CDR3 is TGTGCCAGCAGCACCTATTTTAGACAGGGGACGACTGGAAACACCATATATTTT. The encoded protein is CASSTYFRQGTTGNTIYF.

The rearrangement uses TRBV6-5 and TRBJ1-2; no definite D call. The CDR3 spans 11 residues. The V and J ends lost 8 bases and 8 bases respectively, with 12 bases between them. Per the germline V gene, CDR1 is MNHEY and CDR2 is SVGAGI. The CDR3 region is CASPGVGGYTF. As DNA, the CDR3 is TGTGCCAGCCCCGGGGTCGGGGGCTACACCTTC.

This chain connects TRBV24-1 to TRBJ2-5; 8 positions match TRBD2. The V and J ends lost 7 bases and 3 bases, in that order; junction bases with no gene match: 3. The germline V gene encodes CDR1 KGHDR and CDR2 SFDVKD. There are 13 residues in the CDR3. DNA of the CDR3: TGTGCCACCAGAGGTAGCGGGGAAGAGACCCAGTACTTC. It codes for CATRGSGEETQYF.

This chain connects TRBV3-1 (or the pseudogene TRBV3-2) to TRBJ1-3; the D is unclear. CDR1 and CDR2 from the germline V gene are LGHDT and YNNKEL (reference sequence). Trimming pared 0 bases from V and 2 bases from J, leaving 11 bases between. The CDR3 runs to 16 residues. CDR3 protein: CASSQDTISAGNTIYF. CDR3 DNA sequence: TGTGCCAGCAGCCAAGATACGATCTCGGCTGGAAACACCATATATTTT.

The V and J genes are TRBV29-1 and TRBJ1-5; D gene unclear. CDR3 size: 12 residues. V was shortened by 7 bases and J by 4 bases, with 11 bases between the two germline ends. Germline V CDR1 and CDR2: SQVTM, ANQGSEA. This chain's CDR3 is CSARDGNQPQHF. DNA for the CDR3: TGCAGCGCTCGGGATGGGAATCAGCCCCAGCATTTT.